A single sample is the source of the 22 T cell receptor beta chains below, sequenced in a study of regulatory T cells in long-lasting Graves disease. Sample time point: persistent/refractory GD, antithyroid drugs over 5 years with positive TRAb. PBMC RNA was the source of the TCR library. Construction of TCR beta libraries relied on iRepertoire HTBI primers and on Arm-PCR targeting CDR3 regions. TCRdb itself ran the multiplex PCR reads through MiXCR, one entry per CDR3 protein. This sample has roughly 500,000 distinct CDR3 sequences, with 20% to 25% found just once. This sample comprised peripheral blood mononuclear cells (PBMCs), obtained when the disease was refractory, from a patient treated with antithyroid drugs. The receptor set was obtained from a female donor with Graves disease.

The chain is built from TRBV7-6 and TRBJ2-7; tentative D call: TRBD2 (6 bases). Trimming took 5 bases from V and 0 from J, leaving 14 bases between them. Germline V gives CDR1 SGHVS, CDR2 FNYEAQ. The CDR3 has 15 amino acids. CDR3 sequence reads: CASSAGTVNSYEQYF. The CDR3 DNA follows: TGTGCCAGCAGCGCAGGGACTGTTAACTCCTACGAGCAGTACTTC.

This chain connects TRBV7-9 to TRBJ1-1, with TRBD1 as a possible D gene (6 bases). There are 16 residues in the CDR3. Trimming removed 1 base at V and 1 base at J, with 13 bases between. Germline loops: CDR1 SEHNR, CDR2 FQNEAQ (reference sequence). The CDR3 sequence is CASSLVPGHQNTEAFF. CDR3 in DNA: TGTGCCAGCAGCTTAGTACCGGGACACCAGAACACTGAAGCTTTCTTT.

The chain combines TRBV20-1 with TRBJ2-5; 11 bases line up with TRBD1. Trimming cost V 2 bases and J 4 bases; bases outside gene matches: 3. CDR1 DFQATT and CDR2 SNEGSKA come from the germline V gene (reference sequence). This CDR3 contains 14 residues. CDR3 protein: CSARQGTGGETQYF. CDR3 sequence (DNA): TGCAGTGCTAGACAGGGGACAGGGGGAGAGACCCAGTACTTC.

This clonotype appeared a single time. The chain links TRBV3-2 to TRBJ2-1; the D segment call TRBD2 is taken from the table without a DNA check. TRBV3-2 is a pseudogene locus. The CDR3 has 15 amino acids. CDR3 DNA: TGTGCCAGCAGCCAAGAGGCTAGCGGTTACAATGAGCAGTTCTTC. It yields the protein CASSQEASGYNEQFF.

The V gene is TRBV7-2, the J gene TRBJ1-3, with no clear D. This CDR3 is built from 15 residues. V was pared by 1 base and J by 0 bases, with 7 bases between. The germline V gene has CDR1 SGHTA and CDR2 FQGNSA. As DNA, the CDR3 is TGTGCCAGCAGCTTAGATGTCGGCTCTGGAAACACCATATATTTT. Its translation is CASSLDVGSGNTIYF.

The chain combines TRBV7-3 with TRBJ2-6, with D possibly matching TRBD1 (5 bases). CDR1 SGHTA and CDR2 FQGTGA come from the germline V gene. V gave up 8 bases and J gave up 1 base, with 9 bases separating them. The CDR3 is 14 residues long. CDR3 nucleotides: TGTGCCAGCGGGCAGGGATCTGGGGCCAACGTCCTGACTTTC. Amino acid sequence: CASGQGSGANVLTF.

This clonotype was seen only a few times. The rearrangement uses TRBV29-1 and TRBJ2-5; 8 nucleotides agree with TRBD1. Germline lookup yields CDR1 SQVTM and CDR2 ANQGSEA. The CDR3 consists of 14 residues. V dropped 6 bases and J dropped 4; count of bases not matched to a gene: 10. CDR3 in amino acids: CSVRGTGLRETQYF. The DNA for the CDR3 is TGCAGCGTCCGCGGGACAGGACTGCGAGAGACCCAGTACTTC.

The chain couples TRBV7-6 to TRBJ2-7; D not resolved. V lost 5 bases to trimming and J lost 6 bases, with 14 bases between them. Germline-derived CDR1 and CDR2 are SGHVS and FNYEAQ. CDR3 length: 13 residues. CDR3 DNA: TGTGCCAGCAGCCCCCGATTAAGTAGCGAGCAGTACTTC. Amino acids: CASSPRLSSEQYF. Using reference TRBV7-6 and TRBJ2-7 for the parts outside the CDR3, the full variable domain is GAGVSQSPRYKVTKRGQDVALRCDPISGHVSLYWYRQALGQGPEFLTYFNYEAQQDKSGLPNDRFSAERPEGSISTLTIQRTEQRDSAMYRCASSPRLSSEQYFGPGTRLTVT.

The CDR3 spells CASSIEGMKGETQYF. CDR3 DNA sequence: TGTGCCAGTAGTATAGAGGGAATGAAGGGGGAGACCCAGTACTTC. The chain recombines TRBV19 with TRBJ2-5; a possible D gene is TRBD1 (5 bases). This CDR3 has 15 amino acids. V was pared by 0 bases and J by 5 bases, with 13 bases between. From germline, CDR1 is LNHDA and CDR2 SQIVND (reference sequence). The full variable domain, rest sourced from reference TRBV19 and TRBJ2-5, is DGGITQSPKYLFRKEGQNVTLSCEQNLNHDAMYWYRQDPGQGLRLIYYSQIVNDFQKGDIAEGYSVSREKKESFPLTVTSAQKNPTAFYLCASSIEGMKGETQYFGPGTRLLVL.

This clonotype was picked up a small number of times. V and J are TRBV19 and TRBJ2-2; no clear D gene. V lost 2 bases to trimming and J lost 3 bases, with 4 bases between them. This CDR3 region has 13 residues. CDR1 and CDR2 (germline): LNHDA, SQIVND (reference sequence). The CDR3 region is CASSISDTGELFF. Here the CDR3 DNA reads TGTGCCAGTAGTATAAGTGACACCGGGGAGCTGTTTTTT.

The rearrangement links TRBV12-3 or TRBV12-4 to TRBJ1-2; maybe TRBD1 (6 bases). The V gene lost 6 bases and the J gene lost 5 bases, with 13 bases spanning the gap. This CDR3 spans 13 amino acids. Here the CDR3 reads CASSGGSLYGYTF. As DNA, the CDR3 is TGTGCCAGCAGCGGGGGCAGCCTATATGGCTACACCTTC.

This clonotype was counted at least ten times. The chain combines TRBV29-1 with TRBJ2-5; no clear D. Germline values: CDR1 SQVTM, CDR2 ANQGSEA. This CDR3 contains 12 residues. The ends were cut back, 3 bases at V and 6 bases at J, with 11 bases in the middle. CDR3 nucleotides: TGCAGCGTTGAGGCAGGTCGGCAGACCCAGTACTTC. It is translated as CSVEAGRQTQYF.

Only a few counts were recorded for this clonotype. This chain links TRBV7-8 with TRBJ1-1, with TRBD1 matching 7 bases. This CDR3 comprises 13 residues. Germline-derived CDR1 and CDR2 are SGHVS and FQNEAQ. J was trimmed by 2 bases and V by 9 bases; bases with no gene match: 6. CDR3: CASMGQLNTEAFF. The CDR3 coding sequence is TGTGCCAGTATGGGACAGCTTAACACTGAAGCTTTCTTT.

V gene TRBV12-3 or TRBV12-4 combines with J gene TRBJ2-7, with D uncertain. The V end lost 6 bases, the J end lost 2 bases, and 11 bases lay between the germline ends. The CDR3 loop spans 13 amino acids. In DNA, the CDR3 is TGTGCCAGCAGCGCCCGGTCCGCCTACGAGCAGTACTTC. Translation: CASSARSAYEQYF.

The sample holds many counts of this clonotype. The V gene is TRBV28, the J gene TRBJ1-1; D not resolved. The CDR3 is 12 residues long. Trimming took 2 bases from V and 6 from J, leaving 7 bases between them. From germline, CDR1 is MDHEN and CDR2 SYDVKM. The DNA of the CDR3 is TGTGCCAGCAGTTTAATGGGGTCTGAAGCTTTCTTT. Protein sequence: CASSLMGSEAFF.

The rearrangement joins TRBV5-1 to TRBJ1-1, with 10 bases aligning to TRBD1. Germline-derived CDR1 and CDR2 are SGHRS and YFSETQ. V trimming: 0 bases; J trimming: 7 bases; junction bases outside the gene matches: 9. CDR3 length: 16 amino acids. CDR3 protein: CASSLGQGAAGVEAFF. CDR3 sequence (DNA): TGCGCCAGCAGCTTGGGACAGGGGGCGGCTGGTGTTGAAGCTTTCTTT. Full variable domain (missing parts from reference TRBV5-1 and TRBJ1-1): KAGVTQTPRYLIKTRGQQVTLSCSPISGHRSVSWYQQTPGQGLQFLFEYFSETQRNKGNFPGRFSGRQFSNSRSEMNVSTLELGDSALYLCASSLGQGAAGVEAFFGQGTRLTVV.

The chain is built from TRBV6-1 and TRBJ1-2; D not resolved. The CDR3 spans 14 residues. Germline-derived CDR1 and CDR2 are MNHNS and SASEGT. The ends were cut back, 6 bases at V and 1 base at J, with 12 bases in the middle. This CDR3 reads CASSVSTDNYGYTF. CDR3 nucleotides: TGTGCCAGCAGCGTTTCAACAGATAACTATGGCTACACCTTC.

This clonotype was seen once. The chain carries TRBV19 and TRBJ2-7; 7 bases agree with TRBD2. Unmatched junction bases numbered 5, after V lost 1 base and J lost 2 bases. The germline V gene has CDR1 LNHDA and CDR2 SQIVND (reference sequence). This CDR3 is 15 amino acids long. The CDR3 region has the DNA TGTGCCAGTAGTATAGGACTAGCCGAAACCTACGAGCAGTACTTC. Its protein is CASSIGLAETYEQYF.

There are a few counts of this clonotype. The V gene is TRBV4-1, the J gene TRBJ1-2; possibly TRBD1 for D (6 bases). CDR3 length equals 14 residues. V was cut by 3 bases and J by 4 bases, with 12 bases left in between. The germline gives CDR1 MGHRA, CDR2 YSYEKL. CDR3 DNA: TGCGCCAGCAGCCAGACAGGTCTCTTCTATGGCTACACCTTC. This gives the protein CASSQTGLFYGYTF.

This clonotype has a handful of counts. The chain joins TRBV19 to TRBJ1-1; D not resolved. V was shortened by 3 bases and J by 0 bases, with 8 bases between the two germline ends. This CDR3 contains 14 residues. CDR1 and CDR2 (germline): LNHDA, SQIVND (reference sequence). CDR3 DNA sequence: TGTGCCAGTAGTATGGCCGAGATGAACACTGAAGCTTTCTTT. It yields the protein CASSMAEMNTEAFF.

The chain uses TRBV28 and TRBJ1-5; no clear D. The length of the CDR3 is 9 residues. CDR1 and CDR2 from the germline V gene are MDHEN and SYDVKM. Trimming removed 11 bases from V and 5 bases from J, with 4 bases in between. The CDR3 is CAVYQPQHF. DNA of the CDR3: TGTGCCGTGTATCAGCCCCAGCATTTT. Full variable domain (outside the CDR3, taken from reference TRBV28 and TRBJ1-5): DVKVTQSSRYLVKRTGEKVFLECVQDMDHENMFWYRQDPGLGLRLIYFSYDVKMKEKGDIPEGYSVSREKKERFSLILESASTNQTSMYLCAVYQPQHFGDGTRLSIL.

At least ten counts were recorded for this clonotype. The J gene is TRBJ1-5, the V gene TRBV12-3 or TRBV12-4; D is perhaps TRBD1 (5 bases). CDR3 length: 12 amino acids. V lost 6 bases, J lost 9 bases, and 12 bases lay in between. DNA for the CDR3: TGTGCCAGCAGCGTGGGGGATGTGCCCCAGCATTTT. Translation: CASSVGDVPQHF.